The rows below give T cell receptor beta chains drawn from one sample of a study of vaccination effects on CD4 cells after COVID-19. Their target antigens are unknown. Repertoires were generated with immunoSEQ multiplex PCR, while TCRdb's copy carries only in-frame clones and drops some. The sample records 70,000 or so clones, approximately 74% being singletons. Sequenced material: CD4+ T cells from PBMCs cultured with HCoV-NL63 spike peptides, taken before COVID-19 vaccination. These receptors originate from a human donor who received a COVID-19 vaccine. CDR3s include the opening cysteine and the closing phenylalanine or tryptophan. Fields, in order: D gene, clone size, J gene, V gene, CDR3 protein, CDR3 DNA. The D gene is left open where the match is weak. Size values are once, few and many counts, or a class for expanded clones, and some rows have none.

d_call: -
clone_size: -
j_call: TRBJ1-1
v_call: TRBV7-2
cdr3_aa: CASSLSSWEGAFF
cdr3_nt: TGTGCCAGCAGCTTAAGCTCCTGGGAGGGGGCTTTCTTT

d_call: -
clone_size: -
j_call: TRBJ1-5
v_call: TRBV2
cdr3_aa: CASMGGGQPQHF
cdr3_nt: TGTGCCAGCATGGGGGGCGGGCAGCCCCAGCATTTT

d_call: TRBD1
clone_size: -
j_call: TRBJ1-5
v_call: TRBV3-1/TRBV3-2
cdr3_aa: CASSQGTGRNQPQHF
cdr3_nt: TGTGCCAGCAGCCAGGGGACAGGGCGTAATCAGCCCCAGCATTTT

d_call: -
clone_size: -
j_call: TRBJ1-3
v_call: TRBV6-1
cdr3_aa: CASSARASQLSGNTIYF
cdr3_nt: TGTGCCAGCAGTGCACGGGCCTCTCAGCTCTCTGGAAACACCATATATTTT

d_call: -
clone_size: once
j_call: TRBJ2-5
v_call: TRBV12-3/TRBV12-4
cdr3_aa: CASSLAAGETQYF
cdr3_nt: TGTGCCAGCAGTTTGGCCGCGGGGGAGACCCAGTACTTC

d_call: -
clone_size: -
j_call: TRBJ2-1
v_call: TRBV28
cdr3_aa: CASQAGGYDEQFF
cdr3_nt: TGTGCCAGCCAGGCTGGGGGCTACGATGAGCAGTTCTTC

d_call: -
clone_size: -
j_call: TRBJ1-2
v_call: TRBV19
cdr3_aa: CASIAGHGAFYGYTF
cdr3_nt: TGTGCCAGTATAGCGGGACACGGGGCTTTCTATGGCTACACCTTC

d_call: -
clone_size: once
j_call: TRBJ2-5
v_call: TRBV12-3/TRBV12-4
cdr3_aa: CASSLAGGETQYF
cdr3_nt: TGTGCCAGCAGTTTAGCCGGGGGAGAGACCCAGTACTTC

d_call: TRBD2
clone_size: -
j_call: TRBJ2-5
v_call: TRBV5-6
cdr3_aa: CASSRPGGETQYF
cdr3_nt: TGTGCCAGCAGCCGGCCCGGGGGGGAGACCCAGTACTTC

d_call: -
clone_size: once
j_call: TRBJ1-1
v_call: TRBV10-3
cdr3_aa: CAISESGNTEAFF
cdr3_nt: TGTGCCATCAGTGAGTCGGGGAACACTGAAGCTTTCTTT

d_call: -
clone_size: -
j_call: TRBJ2-6
v_call: TRBV24-1
cdr3_aa: CATSGSGANVLTF
cdr3_nt: TGTGCCACCAGTGGGTCTGGGGCCAACGTCCTGACTTTC

d_call: TRBD1
clone_size: -
j_call: TRBJ1-2
v_call: TRBV5-4
cdr3_aa: CASSTARDRADGYTF
cdr3_nt: TGTGCCAGCAGCACCGCCCGGGACAGGGCCGACGGCTACACCTTC

d_call: -
clone_size: -
j_call: TRBJ1-1
v_call: TRBV19
cdr3_aa: CASSILRGNTEAFF
cdr3_nt: TGTGCCAGTAGTATTTTGCGGGGGAACACTGAAGCTTTCTTT

d_call: -
clone_size: few
j_call: TRBJ2-5
v_call: TRBV28
cdr3_aa: CASSLSQVETQYF
cdr3_nt: TGTGCCAGCAGTTTATCACAGGTGGAGACCCAGTACTTC

d_call: -
clone_size: -
j_call: TRBJ1-2
v_call: TRBV15
cdr3_aa: CATSRVALYGYTF
cdr3_nt: TGTGCCACCAGCAGAGTGGCCCTCTATGGCTACACCTTC

d_call: -
clone_size: -
j_call: TRBJ1-2
v_call: TRBV29-1
cdr3_aa: CSVPHSNYGYTF
cdr3_nt: TGCAGCGTTCCCCACTCTAACTATGGCTACACCTTC

d_call: -
clone_size: -
j_call: TRBJ2-2
v_call: TRBV5-1
cdr3_aa: CASSLAYTNTGELFF
cdr3_nt: TGCGCCAGCAGCTTGGCCTATACGAACACCGGGGAGCTGTTTTTT

d_call: -
clone_size: -
j_call: TRBJ1-1
v_call: TRBV12-3/TRBV12-4
cdr3_aa: CASSLVATEAFF
cdr3_nt: TGTGCCAGCAGCCTAGTAGCCACTGAAGCTTTCTTT

d_call: -
clone_size: once
j_call: TRBJ1-2
v_call: TRBV4-1
cdr3_aa: CASSPLRQKIVNYGYTF
cdr3_nt: TGCGCCAGCAGCCCCCTCCGACAGAAGATAGTTAACTATGGCTACACCTTC